A single sample is the source of the 4 T cell receptor beta chains below, sequenced in a study of T-cell reconstitution after alpha-beta-depleted transplantation in children. Unique molecular identifiers were incorporated into the prepared TCRbeta library. TCRdb re-analysed the PCR reads in MiXCR, keeping a single row per CDR3 protein. Of around 340,000 distinct CDR3 sequences listed, roughly 13% are singletons. Sequenced material: PBMCs, taken from the stem cell graft. The origin of the receptors is a human donor who donated a stem cell graft to a child with Fanconi anemia.

J is TRBJ1-3 and V is TRBV11-1, with D unresolved. This CDR3 spans 15 amino acids. Germline loops: CDR1 SGHAT, CDR2 FQDESV (reference sequence). Deletions cut 5 bases from V and 4 bases from J, with 15 bases between. The CDR3 DNA reads as TGTGCCAGCAGCCTTCGGGCCCAGGACGGAAACACCATATATTTT. This encodes CASSLRAQDGNTIYF.

The gene calls are TRBV20-1 and TRBJ2-5; D unclear. Trimming took off 6 bases at V and 0 bases at J, with 5 bases between the two ends. The CDR3 is 11 amino acids. Germline V gene lookup returns CDR1 DFQATT and CDR2 SNEGSKA (reference sequence). The CDR3 coding sequence is TGCAGTGCAATTAACCAAGAGACCCAGTACTTC. Its translation: CSAINQETQYF.

The chain has TRBV18 and TRBJ1-1; 7 nucleotides agree with TRBD1. This CDR3 spans 17 amino acids. J gave up 0 bases and V 4 bases, and 11 bases lay outside the gene matches. Germline loops: CDR1 KGHSH, CDR2 LQKENI. The CDR3 nucleotides are TGTGCCAGCTCACTACTACCGACAGGGAACCTGAACACTGAAGCTTTCTTT. It specifies CASSLLPTGNLNTEAFF.

This clonotype was observed a few times. The chain uses TRBV12-3 or TRBV12-4 and TRBJ2-2; 7 bases match TRBD1. V lost 5 bases and J lost 4; bases outside the gene matches: 7. The CDR3 loop spans 15 amino acids. CDR3 loop: CASSAPTGATGELFF. The CDR3 bases are TGTGCCAGCAGTGCTCCTACAGGGGCCACCGGGGAGCTGTTTTTT.